This T cell receptor beta chain was recorded in a study of blood T cell repertoires in COVID-19. Study in general: Some COVID-19 samples were acute and others convalescent; all came from the United States, Italy and Spain.

How the authors handled the data: How many nucleated cells were present was estimated from reference gene primer amplification. Produced via immunoSEQ multiplex PCR; TCRdb's table is partial and in-frame only. V, J and clone size reflect that table, while D and trimming were determined from the DNA. The table shows under 350,000 clones, with 80% to 95% occurring only once. Seattle cases were enrolled at active infection and followed longitudinally. Germline V gives CDR1 SGHDT, CDR2 YYEEEE. V was clipped by 4 bases and J by 8 bases, with 9 bases between them. This CDR3 has 12 amino acids. The sample comprised peripheral blood. This chain uses TRBV5-6 with TRBJ1-4; tentative D call: TRBD1 (6 bases). This clonotype was sampled from a woman in her thirties with COVID-19, enrolled during active disease. Here the CDR3 DNA reads TGTGCCAGCAGCGCGAGGGGGGAAAAACTGTTTTTT. Protein: CASSARGEKLFF.